This T cell receptor (beta chain) was captured by sequencing in a study of vaccination effects on CD4 cells after COVID-19. Only in-frame clones appear in the TCRdb table, and some are missing; sequencing was by immunoSEQ multiplex PCR. The data contain some 14,000 clones, over 60% of them seen just once; the ten biggest clones take up under 30%. This clone was detected only a few times. What it binds is not known. Sequencing followed a ViraFEST assay step that expanded antigen-specific CD4+ T cells with viral peptide pools. Cultured cells yielded isolated CD4+ T cells after around 9 days. Every well got over 1.5 million PBMC, which were grown with about 10 IU/ml IL-2 and about 9.5 ug/ml peptides. Germline lookup yields CDR1 KGHSH and CDR2 LQKENI. V was trimmed by 6 bases and J by 4 bases, leaving 9 bases between them. The CDR3 has 12 residues.

The J gene is TRBJ1-2, the V gene TRBV18; D unresolved. This clonotype was sampled from a human donor who received a COVID-19 vaccine. The material was CD4+ T cells from PBMCs cultured with HCoV-229E spike peptides, obtained before COVID-19 vaccination. In nucleotides, the CDR3 is TGTGCCAGCTCGGAAAACGGCTATGGCTACACCTTC. Residues: CASSENGYGYTF.